The sequence of this T cell receptor beta chain was determined in a study of blood T cell repertoires in COVID-19. The CDR3 sequence is 14 residues long. V was pared by 1 base and J by 4 bases, with 10 bases between. Germline loops: CDR1 SGHNT, CDR2 YYREEE (reference sequence). Generated by immunoSEQ multiplex PCR, the TCRdb table keeps only in-frame clones and is missing some. Here the sample spans 170,000 or so clones, 90% to 95% being singletons. Sequencing used peripheral blood. The rearrangement uses TRBV5-4 and TRBJ2-3; D perhaps matches TRBD1 (6 bases). This TCR derives from a man aged 50 or older with acute or convalescent COVID-19. The CDR3 DNA sequence: TGTGCCAGCAGCTTGCAGGGGAGTTCAGATACGCAGTATTTT. Translating gives CASSLQGSSDTQYF.